This T cell receptor (beta chain) is drawn from a study of cytomegalovirus exposure and HLA in healthy donors (dated by TCRdb to about 2017). Study-level background: An earlier analysis of a few hundred of the donors reported approximately 280 Gb of sequence data and 95 million to 120 million unique TCR beta sequences obtained from about 180 million T cells. Because of strong linkage in the cohort, roughly five DR-DQ haplotypes were treated as single units for association and clustering. Every discovery cohort repertoire had been produced on one sequencing platform. Among a few hundred genotyped donors of the cohort, an average of around 240,000 unique TCR beta nucleotide sequences were sequenced per donor, roughly 20% of them non-productive. Using immunosequencing, the study profiled T cell repertoires from 666 subjects and related those repertoires to cytomegalovirus serostatus. Rather than drawing on any new phenotypic data, the later analysis identified candidate immune exposures from TCR beta sequences and the way those sequences occurred across donors. An earlier analysis of about 620 of the donors applied high-throughput TCR beta sequencing to assess whether each TCR beta V gene segment acted as functional or pseudogenic. Alongside the repertoire data, information on donor age, sex, ethnicity and CMV serostatus was compiled. A later genetic analysis took genome-wide SNP genotypes for about 55% of the 666 donors and used that subset as a discovery cohort. A later analysis re-examined previously published TCR beta repertoires from roughly 720 donors and added high-resolution HLA genotyping to investigate patterns of TCR occurrence. In addition to the first cohort of approximately 670 subjects, a separate validation cohort of approximately 120 different subjects was used. Typing coverage varied by locus: roughly 620-640 donors for A, B, C, DRB1 and DQB1; some 520 for DQA1; about 590 for DPA1; about 450 for DPB1. Of the roughly 400 genotyped donors, 65% to 90% fell in the genetic ancestry cluster associated with self-reported Caucasian donors. Roughly 300 gigabases of sequencing data and 91 million or so unique TCR sequences made up an early release that covered nearly 650 HLA-typed donors. The study was designed to test whether signatures of past pathogen exposure could be identified by cataloging public T cell receptors. HLA typing covered class I and class II loci at four-digit resolution. To predict cytomegalovirus infection status, the study brought together high-throughput TCR immunosequencing, statistical association of individual TCRs with disease status, and machine learning.

The cohort was made up of 500 to 800 healthy bone marrow donors. Cohort members were all nominally healthy when sampled, although unrecorded immune exposures were likely present. The donor tested CMV seronegative, placing the donor among the 300 to 450 seronegative members of the cohort. A peripheral blood sample was provided by each donor, and peripheral blood mononuclear cells were used for TCR beta sequencing. Genomic DNA was extracted from the blood cell samples with the Qiagen DNeasy Blood Extraction Kit. Paper-wide results and their limitations: Because the 87-base-pair reads could not distinguish some IMGT-functional V segments, including TRBV6-2 and TRBV6-3, those segments were excluded. In a later analysis, most CMV-associated TCR beta chains were found to appear HLA-restricted, with HLA associations seemingly driven largely by CMV exposure. The presence/absence analyses assumed that sequencing depth was roughly uniform across donors, and that assumption may not be true. A further reported finding was that TCR beta sequences accurately predicted the HLA-A and HLA-B alleles for most subjects in the first cohort. About 17 rarely observed V segments, including chromosome 9 orphons, were excluded from the earlier analysis of several hundred of the donors because counts were too low. The classifier was reported to diagnose cytomegalovirus status with high specificity and sensitivity in both the original and validation cohorts. In a later analysis, TCR association rates were found to vary across HLA loci, with the most associated TCRs seen for DRB1 alleles and the fewest for HLA-C alleles. Across donors, most TCR sequences were observed very rarely, whereas some public TCRs were present in many individuals. A few of the identified cytomegalovirus-associated TCR beta chains were confirmed in vitro to be specific for cytomegalovirus antigens. V-gene and J-gene trimming of TCR beta chains was associated with a missense DCLRE1C variant in a later genetic analysis, and the association was replicated in an independent cohort. Linkage disequilibrium might explain the correlated functional status among segregating V segments, but an unknown experimental factor could not be excluded. In an earlier analysis of about 540 of the donors, most TCR beta V segments were observed in productive rearrangements about 90% or about 30% of the time, broadly matching IMGT annotations. A cluster of highly shared sequence variants was judged likely to represent a technical artifact of the sequencing pipeline. At a false discovery rate of 0.05, a later analysis linked approximately 18,000 TCR beta sequences to specific HLA alleles. Because HLA typing was missing for some donors at each locus, association tests included only the typed subset. The authors suggested that the approach could potentially be generalized to other disease states and immunological phenotypes. A later genetic analysis reported fewer N-insertions in productive TCRs among donors in an Asian-associated ancestry cluster than the approximately 670-donor mean. A later analysis reported that several top co-occurrence clusters appeared linked to parvovirus B19, influenza, CMV and Epstein-Barr virus. The cohort was sequenced for TCR beta chains only, and without alpha or paired-chain data the features that could be detected were limited. The study gave a list of under 200 TCR beta chains associated with cytomegalovirus. The only immune exposure information available for the cohort was CMV serostatus. A later analysis found that HLA-associated TCR beta chains were more clonally expanded and had lower generation probabilities than equally common non-associated chains. Strong co-occurrence of HLA alleles, especially DR and DQ, made assigning TCR associations to individual alleles difficult.

With regard to this clone: What this receptor recognizes is not known. Nothing much larger sits one base from this clone, and base qualities are not available.

Libraries were made using the immunoSEQ multiplex PCR assay. A mixture of 60 forward primers for TCR Vbeta segments and 13 reverse primers for TCR Jbeta segments was used in the multiplex PCR. The CDR3 region of rearranged TCR beta genes was amplified from genomic DNA by a multiplex PCR assay. The amplified TCR beta libraries were sequenced on the Illumina HiSeq System as 87-base-pair reads. On the authors' methods: A later analysis tallied some 79 million unique TCR beta chains across the 666 repertoires, and roughly 11 million of those chains were shared by two or more donors. Raw reads were error-corrected and collapsed into unique sequences with a nearest-neighbor algorithm that merged closely related sequences to remove PCR and sequencing errors. CDR3 sequences were aligned to IMGT reference sequences to assign V, D and J gene segments. For a sequence to be retained, at least a six-nucleotide match to both a V gene segment and a J gene segment was required. A rearrangement counted as productive if the CDR3 had no stop codons and remained in frame with V and J, and every other rearrangement counted as non-productive. Following IMGT convention, CDR3 was defined as the stretch from the second conserved V-encoded cysteine to the conserved J-encoded phenylalanine. The earlier analysis of about 590 of the donors excluded sequences that lacked an unambiguous match to a single V gene segment. In an earlier analysis of a few hundred of the donors, V segments were called functional above 56.7% productive rearrangements and were called segregating when the between-donor standard deviation exceeded 5%. A statistical classification framework was built for diagnosing cytomegalovirus status from the catalog of TCR beta chain sequences. V and J gene assignment, in a later analysis, came from comparing TCR nucleotide sequences with IMGT/GENE-DB human TR gene sequences. The TCRdist pipeline was used in a later analysis to assign CDR3 sequences and most-parsimonious VDJ recombination scenarios. In a later analysis, each TCR beta chain was defined by its CDR3 amino acid sequence together with its V-gene family, and reads lacking a unique V-gene family were excluded. As a way to deal with suspected cross-contamination and a sequencing artifact, a later analysis dropped over 550 nucleotide sequences that were highly shared and had low generation probability. A later analysis calculated a clonal expansion index for each public chain from normalized within-repertoire ranks of inferred template counts. A later analysis computed generation probabilities with a VDJ recombination model fitted to out-of-frame rearrangements, and checked the results against IGoR. A later analysis scored TCR-TCR, TCR-HLA and TCR-CMV co-occurrence with hypergeometric tests, applying a repertoire-size bias correction to TCR pairs. To estimate false discovery rates, a later analysis permuted the HLA or CMV assignments 20 times. In a later analysis, co-occurring TCRs were grouped using DBSCAN, with TCRdist sequence similarity added in when clustering inside HLA-allele-positive subsets. For co-occurrence clustering, repertoires with fewer than 30,000 or more than 120,000 public chains were excluded, along with roughly 5 repertoires with anomalous nucleotide sharing. TCRdb holds this immuneACCESS table with in-frame rearrangements only. Some clones are missing; in checked studies, unresolved V genes explain under half, and the rest has no known cause. Clone size and the V and J calls come from that table; the DNA yielded D and trimming. The sample yields approximately 150,000 clones; roughly three quarters were counted once. The top ten hold 1.2% to 1.5% of the sample.

Including the terminal cysteine and phenylalanine, the CDR3 comprises 14 residues. The DNA shown is the 42-base CDR3, in frame from base 1. The germline V gene supplies CDR1 SGHNT and CDR2 YENEEA. At the junction V is shortened by 5 bases and J by 0 bases, with 10 bases in between. The receptor chain draws on TRBV11-3 and TRBJ1-1; the D gene is not confidently resolved. Input material: PBMCs. The TCR originated in a man between 60 and 75 years old in good health and CMV-seronegative. The bases are TGTGCCAGCAGCGGAGGAAATATGAACACTGAAGCTTTCTTT. Its product reads: CASSGGNMNTEAFF.